This TCR beta chain came from a study of post-analysis software for immune sequencing data. Findings and caveats of the study: Relative to controls, patients had about five TRBV segments at higher frequency, with TRBV5-6, TRBV5-1 and TRBV20-1 among these.

For this clonotype: Its specificity is unknown.

CDR1 is ENHRY and CDR2 is SYGVKD in the germline V gene. This CDR3 comprises 13 residues. V dropped 8 bases and J dropped 5; count of bases not matched to a gene: 6. The library was made from cDNA and included unique molecular identifiers. TCRdb analysed the PCR reads with MiXCR anew, one entry per CDR3 protein. Altogether some 890,000 distinct CDR3 sequences are present, roughly 58% being singletons, with the ten largest covering around 4.5%. J is TRBJ1-1 and V is TRBV10-3; 9 bases align to TRBD1. Material for sequencing was blood. This TCR was recovered from a girl between 10 and 17 years old with multiple sclerosis. The CDR3 bases are TGTGCCATCGCTCGGACAGGGGAGACTGAAGCTTTCTTT. Its translation: CAIARTGETEAFF.